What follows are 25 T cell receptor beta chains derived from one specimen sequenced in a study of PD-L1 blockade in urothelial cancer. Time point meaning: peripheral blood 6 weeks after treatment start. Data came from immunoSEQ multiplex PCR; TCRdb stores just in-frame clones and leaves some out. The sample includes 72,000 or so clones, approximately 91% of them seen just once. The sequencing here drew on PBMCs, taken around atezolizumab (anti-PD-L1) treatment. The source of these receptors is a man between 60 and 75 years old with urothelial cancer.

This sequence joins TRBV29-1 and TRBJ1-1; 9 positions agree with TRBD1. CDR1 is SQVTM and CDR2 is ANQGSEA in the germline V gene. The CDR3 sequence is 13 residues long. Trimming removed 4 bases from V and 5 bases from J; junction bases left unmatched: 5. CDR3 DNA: TGCAGCGTTGTCGACAGGGGGGGGACTGAAGCTTTCTTT. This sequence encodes CSVVDRGGTEAFF.

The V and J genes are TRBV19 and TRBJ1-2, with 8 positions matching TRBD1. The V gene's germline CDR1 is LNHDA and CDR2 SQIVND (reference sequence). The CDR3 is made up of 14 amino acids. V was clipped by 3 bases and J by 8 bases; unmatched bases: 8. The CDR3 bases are TGTGCCAGTAGTATGAAGGGACAGGCAAAGGGCTACACCTTC. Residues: CASSMKGQAKGYTF.

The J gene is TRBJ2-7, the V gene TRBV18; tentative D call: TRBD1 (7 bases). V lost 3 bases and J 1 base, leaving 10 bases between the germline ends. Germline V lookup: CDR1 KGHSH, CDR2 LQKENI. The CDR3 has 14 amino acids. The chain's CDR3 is CASSPQGGSYEQYF. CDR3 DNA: TGTGCCAGCTCACCCCAGGGGGGATCCTACGAGCAGTACTTC.

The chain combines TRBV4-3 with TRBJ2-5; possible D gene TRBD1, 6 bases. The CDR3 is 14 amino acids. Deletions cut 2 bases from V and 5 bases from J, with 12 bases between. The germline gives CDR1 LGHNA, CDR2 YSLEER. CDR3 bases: TGCGCCAGCAGCCAATCGGACAGAAGGGAGACCCAGTACTTC. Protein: CASSQSDRRETQYF.

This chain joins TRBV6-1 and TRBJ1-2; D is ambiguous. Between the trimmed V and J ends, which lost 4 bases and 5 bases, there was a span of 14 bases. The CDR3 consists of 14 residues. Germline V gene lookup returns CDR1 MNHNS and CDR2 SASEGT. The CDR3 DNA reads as TGTGCCAGCAGTGTCGGATCACGGGAGTATGGCTACACCTTC. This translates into CASSVGSREYGYTF.

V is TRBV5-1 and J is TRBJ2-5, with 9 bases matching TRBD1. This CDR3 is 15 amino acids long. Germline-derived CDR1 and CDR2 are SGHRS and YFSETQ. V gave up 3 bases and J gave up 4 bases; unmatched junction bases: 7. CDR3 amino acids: CASSSGTGYRETQYF. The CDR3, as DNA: TGCGCCAGCAGCTCCGGGACAGGGTATAGAGAGACCCAGTACTTC.

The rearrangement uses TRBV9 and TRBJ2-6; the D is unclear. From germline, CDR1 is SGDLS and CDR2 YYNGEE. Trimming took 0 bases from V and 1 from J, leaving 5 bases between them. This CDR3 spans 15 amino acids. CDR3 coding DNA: TGTGCCAGCAGCGTAGCAACATCTGGGGCCAACGTCCTGACTTTC. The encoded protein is CASSVATSGANVLTF.

The CDR3 DNA reads TGTGCCAGCAGCCGGGTCTGGGGGGTCCAAGAGACCCAGTACTTC. It encodes CASSRVWGVQETQYF. This chain connects TRBV6-1 to TRBJ2-5, with D possibly matching TRBD2 (6 bases). CDR3 length: 15 residues. Germline V gives CDR1 MNHNS, CDR2 SASEGT. V was shortened by 6 bases and J by 1 base, with 15 bases between the two germline ends.

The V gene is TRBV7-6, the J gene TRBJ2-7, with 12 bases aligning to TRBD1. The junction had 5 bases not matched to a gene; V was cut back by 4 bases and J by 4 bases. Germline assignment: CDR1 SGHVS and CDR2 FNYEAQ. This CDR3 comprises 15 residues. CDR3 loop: CASSSGTGGWYEQYF. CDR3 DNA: TGTGCCAGCAGCTCGGGGACAGGGGGCTGGTACGAGCAGTACTTC.

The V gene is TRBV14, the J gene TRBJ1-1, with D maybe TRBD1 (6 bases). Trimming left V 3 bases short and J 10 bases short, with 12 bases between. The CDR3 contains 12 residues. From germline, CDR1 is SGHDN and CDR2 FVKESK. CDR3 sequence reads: CASSHSDRTAFF. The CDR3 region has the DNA TGTGCCAGCAGCCATTCGGACAGAACAGCTTTCTTT.

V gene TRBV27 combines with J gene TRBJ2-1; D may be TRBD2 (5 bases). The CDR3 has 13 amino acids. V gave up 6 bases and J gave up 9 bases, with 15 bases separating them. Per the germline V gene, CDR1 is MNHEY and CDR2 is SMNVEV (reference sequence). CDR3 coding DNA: TGTGCCAGCAGACACTTCGACGAGGGTGAGCAGTTCTTC. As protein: CASRHFDEGEQFF.

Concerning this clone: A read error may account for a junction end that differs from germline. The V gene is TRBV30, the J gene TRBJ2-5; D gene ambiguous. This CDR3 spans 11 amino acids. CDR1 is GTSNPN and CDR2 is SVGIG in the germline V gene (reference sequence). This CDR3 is CAWGVAETQYF. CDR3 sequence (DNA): TGTGCCTGGGGTGTGGCCGAGACCCAGTACTTC.

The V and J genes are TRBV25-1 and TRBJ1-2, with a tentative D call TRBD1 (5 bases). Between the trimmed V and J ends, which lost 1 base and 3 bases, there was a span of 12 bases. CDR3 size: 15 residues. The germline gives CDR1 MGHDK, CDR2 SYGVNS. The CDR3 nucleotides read TGTGCCAGCAGTGAATTTGATCGGGACTACTATGGCTACACCTTC. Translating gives CASSEFDRDYYGYTF.

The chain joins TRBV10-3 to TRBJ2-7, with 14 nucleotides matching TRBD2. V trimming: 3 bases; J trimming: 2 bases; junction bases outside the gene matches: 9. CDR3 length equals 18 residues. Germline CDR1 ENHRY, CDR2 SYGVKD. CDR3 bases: TGTGCCATCAGTGACCCGACTAGCGGGAGGGCAAAAGCCTACGAGCAGTACTTC. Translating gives CAISDPTSGRAKAYEQYF.

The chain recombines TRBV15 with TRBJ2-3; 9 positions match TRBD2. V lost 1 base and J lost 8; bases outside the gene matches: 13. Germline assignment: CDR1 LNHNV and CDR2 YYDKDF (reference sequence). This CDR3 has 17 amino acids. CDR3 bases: TGTGCCACCAGCAGAGCCCCCCAGCGGGGGGCCGTGTTTACGCAGTATTTT. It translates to CATSRAPQRGAVFTQYF.

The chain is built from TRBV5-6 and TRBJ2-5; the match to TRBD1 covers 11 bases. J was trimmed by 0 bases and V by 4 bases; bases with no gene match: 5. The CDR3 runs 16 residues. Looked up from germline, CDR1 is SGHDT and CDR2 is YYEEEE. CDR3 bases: TGTGCCAGCAGCCAAGGGACAGGGGGGCACCAAGAGACCCAGTACTTC. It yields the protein CASSQGTGGHQETQYF.

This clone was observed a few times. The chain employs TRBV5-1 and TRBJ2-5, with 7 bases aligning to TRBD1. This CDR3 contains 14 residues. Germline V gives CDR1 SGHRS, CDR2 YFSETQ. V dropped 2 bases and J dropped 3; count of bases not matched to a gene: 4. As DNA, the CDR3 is TGCGCCAGCAGCTTAGGGGGCGGAGAAGAGACCCAGTACTTC. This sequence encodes CASSLGGGEETQYF.

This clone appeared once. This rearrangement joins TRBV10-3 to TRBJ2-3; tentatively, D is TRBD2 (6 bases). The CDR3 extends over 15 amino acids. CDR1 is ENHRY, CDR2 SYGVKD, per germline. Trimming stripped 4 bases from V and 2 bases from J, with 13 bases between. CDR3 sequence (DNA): TGTGCCATCAGTGTATCGGGGGATGTCACAGATACGCAGTATTTT. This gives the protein CAISVSGDVTDTQYF.

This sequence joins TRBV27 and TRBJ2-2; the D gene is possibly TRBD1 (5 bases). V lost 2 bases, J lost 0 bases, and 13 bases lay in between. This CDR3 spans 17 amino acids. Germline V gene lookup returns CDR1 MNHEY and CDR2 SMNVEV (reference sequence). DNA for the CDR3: TGTGCCAGCAGTTTAATCTGGGGCCTATCGAACACCGGGGAGCTGTTTTTT. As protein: CASSLIWGLSNTGELFF.

Here the CDR3 reads CAISDPSSRYEQYF. As DNA, the CDR3 is TGTGCCATCAGTGATCCGTCCTCTAGGTACGAGCAGTACTTC. The chain carries TRBV10-3 and TRBJ2-7; D remains unclear. The germline CDR1 and CDR2 sequences are ENHRY and SYGVKD. Trimming cost V 3 bases and J 4 bases, with 13 bases left between them. The CDR3 is 14 amino acids.

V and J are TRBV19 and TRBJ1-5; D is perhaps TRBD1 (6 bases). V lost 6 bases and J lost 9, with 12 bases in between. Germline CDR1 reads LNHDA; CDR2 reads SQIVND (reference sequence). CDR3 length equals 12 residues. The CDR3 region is CASSPTGLPQHF. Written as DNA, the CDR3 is TGTGCCAGTAGCCCAACAGGGTTGCCCCAGCATTTT.

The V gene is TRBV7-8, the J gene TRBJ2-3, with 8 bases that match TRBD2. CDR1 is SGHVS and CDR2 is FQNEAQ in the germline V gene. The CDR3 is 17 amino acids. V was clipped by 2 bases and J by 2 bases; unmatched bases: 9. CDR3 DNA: TGTGCCAGCAGCTTATTGGCAAGCGGGGGACTCACAGATACGCAGTATTTT. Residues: CASSLLASGGLTDTQYF.

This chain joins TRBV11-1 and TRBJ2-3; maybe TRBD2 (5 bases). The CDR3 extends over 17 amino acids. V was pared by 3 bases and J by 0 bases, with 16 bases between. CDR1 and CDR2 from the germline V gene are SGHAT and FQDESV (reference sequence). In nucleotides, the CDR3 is TGTGCCAGCAGCTTCCTGGAGAGGGCCACAAGCACAGATACGCAGTATTTT. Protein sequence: CASSFLERATSTDTQYF.

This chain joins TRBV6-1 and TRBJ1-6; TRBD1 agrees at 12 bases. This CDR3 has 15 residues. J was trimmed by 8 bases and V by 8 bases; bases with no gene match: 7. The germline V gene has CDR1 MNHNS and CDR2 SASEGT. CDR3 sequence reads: CASGGTGGADSPLHF. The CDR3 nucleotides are TGTGCCAGCGGCGGGACAGGGGGCGCGGATTCACCCCTCCACTTT.

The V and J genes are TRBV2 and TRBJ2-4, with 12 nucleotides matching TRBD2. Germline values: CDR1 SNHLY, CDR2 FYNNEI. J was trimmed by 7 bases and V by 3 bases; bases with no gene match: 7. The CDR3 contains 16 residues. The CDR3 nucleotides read TGTGCCAGCAGTGAGACTAGCGGGGGAGGAGGGAACATTCAGTACTTC. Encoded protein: CASSETSGGGGNIQYF.